A selection of T cell receptor beta chains follows, all from one sample in a study of blood T cell repertoires in COVID-19. Assay: immunoSEQ multiplex PCR; the TCRdb copy retains only in-frame clones and omits some. The sample shows 90,000 to 150,000 clones, 75% to 85% of them seen only once. The sample taken for sequencing was peripheral blood. Receptor source: an elderly woman with acute or convalescent COVID-19. The CDR3 runs from the conserved cysteine through the conserved F or W. Fields, in order: D gene, V gene, clone size, J gene, CDR3 protein, CDR3 DNA. The D gene is left open where the match is weak. The size of a clone is reported for some rows only, either as once, few or many, or as a class for expanded clones.

TRBD2	TRBV9	NA	TRBJ2-1	CASSYTTPTSGSENEQFF	TGTGCCAGCAGCTACACTACTCCGACTAGCGGGAGCGAGAATGAGCAGTTCTTC
NA	TRBV6-5	once	TRBJ1-1	CASKEVMNTEAFF	TGTGCCAGCAAGGAGGTAATGAACACTGAAGCTTTCTTT
NA	TRBV7-9	few	TRBJ2-7	CASRPLIQGSHEQYF	TGTGCCAGCAGACCTCTTATACAGGGATCGCACGAGCAGTACTTC
TRBD2	TRBV29-1	NA	TRBJ2-7	CSVGLAGTYEQYF	TGCAGCGTTGGGCTAGCGGGAACGTACGAGCAGTACTTC
TRBD1	TRBV5-6	once	TRBJ1-2	CASSWMGTARDYGYTF	TGTGCCAGCAGCTGGATGGGGACAGCCAGGGACTATGGCTACACCTTC
TRBD1	TRBV9	NA	TRBJ2-7	CASRGDLRDREYEQYF	TGTGCCAGCAGGGGCGACTTGCGGGACAGGGAGTACGAGCAGTACTTC
NA	TRBV7-2	NA	TRBJ2-7	CASSLVHALSSYEQYF	TGTGCCAGCAGCTTAGTCCATGCTCTTAGCTCCTACGAGCAGTACTTC
TRBD1	TRBV29-1	NA	TRBJ1-5	CSVSTGFDQPQHF	TGCAGCGTCTCGACAGGGTTTGATCAGCCCCAGCATTTT
NA	TRBV6-2/TRBV6-3	NA	TRBJ2-6	CASSLPEAGANVLTF	TGTGCCAGCAGTCTGCCCGAGGCTGGGGCCAACGTCCTGACTTTC
TRBD1	TRBV12-3/TRBV12-4	NA	TRBJ1-1	CASSPQGIGAFF	TGTGCCAGCAGCCCACAGGGGATAGGAGCTTTCTTT
TRBD1	TRBV11-2	NA	TRBJ2-3	CASSLDRGSTDTQYF	TGTGCCAGCAGCCTGGACAGGGGTAGCACAGATACGCAGTATTTT
TRBD1	TRBV27	NA	TRBJ1-6	CASSLTGNNSPLHF	TGTGCCAGCAGTTTGACAGGGAATAATTCACCCCTCCACTTT
TRBD1	TRBV3-1/TRBV3-2	NA	TRBJ1-2	CASSQTAQGAYGYTF	TGTGCCAGCAGCCAAACCGCTCAGGGGGCCTATGGCTACACCTTC
TRBD1	TRBV11-2	NA	TRBJ1-2	CASSYPGQGYGYTF	TGTGCCAGCAGCTATCCGGGACAGGGCTATGGCTACACCTTC
NA	TRBV15	NA	TRBJ2-7	CATSVSCEQYF	TGTGCCACCAGCGTTTCTTGCGAGCAGTACTTC
TRBD1	TRBV6-2/TRBV6-3	NA	TRBJ2-7	CASSWTGFHHEQYF	TGTGCCAGCAGCTGGACAGGGTTTCACCACGAGCAGTACTTC
NA	TRBV20-1	NA	TRBJ1-2	CRNDRNYGYTF	TGCAGGAACGACAGGAACTATGGCTACACCTTC
TRBD1	TRBV5-5	NA	TRBJ1-1	CASSTSGTGDTEAFF	TGTGCCAGCAGCACAAGCGGGACAGGGGACACTGAAGCTTTCTTT
TRBD1	TRBV15	NA	TRBJ1-4	CATSRDLGQGEEKLFF	TGTGCCACCAGCAGAGATCTTGGACAGGGGGAAGAAAAACTGTTTTTT
TRBD1	TRBV4-3	NA	TRBJ2-2	CASSLRQGHTGELFF	TGCGCCAGCAGTCTTCGACAGGGGCACACCGGGGAGCTGTTTTTT
NA	TRBV29-1	few	TRBJ1-4	CSPTTDGTPNEKLFF	TGCAGCCCGACCACTGACGGGACACCGAATGAAAAACTGTTTTTT
TRBD2	TRBV18	NA	TRBJ2-1	CASSLGLATYNEQFF	TGTGCCAGCTCACTGGGACTAGCGACTTACAATGAGCAGTTCTTC
TRBD1	TRBV6-5	NA	TRBJ1-1	CASRVDRGRTEAFF	TGTGCCAGCAGGGTGGACAGGGGGCGGACTGAAGCTTTCTTT
TRBD1	TRBV6-6	NA	TRBJ2-7	CASSRDSWYEQYF	TGTGCCAGCAGTCGGGACAGTTGGTACGAGCAGTACTTC
NA	TRBV7-8	NA	TRBJ2-1	CASSLVTGRVDNEQFF	TGTGCCAGCAGCTTAGTCACGGGAAGGGTGGACAATGAGCAGTTCTTC
NA	TRBV5-1	NA	TRBJ1-1	CASRRPGGGVNTEAFF	TGCGCCAGCAGACGCCCGGGCGGGGGGGTGAACACTGAAGCTTTCTTT
TRBD2	TRBV28	few	TRBJ2-3	CASSSRGLVTQYF	TGTGCCAGCAGTTCCCGTGGACTAGTAACGCAGTATTTT
NA	TRBV10-3	NA	TRBJ1-5	CAISEQGGNQPQHF	TGTGCCATCAGTGAGCAGGGTGGCAATCAGCCCCAGCATTTT
TRBD2	TRBV6-2/TRBV6-3	NA	TRBJ2-3	CASSFSGGAPDTQYF	TGTGCCAGCAGCTTTAGCGGGGGGGCGCCAGATACGCAGTATTTT
NA	TRBV4-2	NA	TRBJ1-1	CASSLIGVINTEAFF	TGTGCCAGCAGCCTAATCGGGGTAATCAACACTGAAGCTTTCTTT
NA	TRBV7-2	NA	TRBJ2-5	CASSLGSAGQETQYF	TGTGCCAGCAGCTTAGGATCAGCGGGTCAAGAGACCCAGTACTTC
NA	TRBV11-2	NA	TRBJ1-6	CASSPERNSPLHF	TGTGCCAGCAGCCCGGAGAGAAATTCACCCCTCCACTTT
NA	TRBV28	NA	TRBJ1-1	CASKRSPNTEAFF	TGTGCCAGCAAACGGAGTCCTAACACTGAAGCTTTCTTT
TRBD2	TRBV28	NA	TRBJ2-7	CASSPPGGGYEQYF	TGTGCCAGCAGTCCCCCGGGAGGGGGCTACGAGCAGTACTTC
NA	TRBV19	NA	TRBJ1-1	CASSTKGNLNTEAFF	TGTGCCAGTAGTACCAAGGGGAACCTGAACACTGAAGCTTTCTTT
NA	TRBV5-1	NA	TRBJ1-6	CASSLGQETPLHF	TGCGCCAGCAGCTTGGGACAGGAGACACCCCTCCACTTT
NA	TRBV5-1	once	TRBJ2-3	CASSRGGSFPVEDTQYF	TGCGCCAGCAGCCGGGGTGGGTCGTTCCCGGTCGAAGATACGCAGTATTTT
NA	TRBV19	NA	TRBJ1-5	CASSQSHSNQPQHF	TGTGCCAGTAGTCAATCACATAGCAATCAGCCCCAGCATTTT
TRBD1	TRBV7-8	NA	TRBJ1-1	CASSPRTGTNTEAFF	TGTGCCAGCAGCCCACGGACAGGGACGAACACTGAAGCTTTCTTT
NA	TRBV9	NA	TRBJ2-7	CASSVGRQGTYEQYF	TGTGCCAGCAGCGTAGGAAGGCAGGGGACCTACGAGCAGTACTTC
TRBD1	TRBV19	NA	TRBJ2-1	CATQQGVSYNEQFF	TGTGCCACCCAACAGGGGGTATCCTACAATGAGCAGTTCTTC
TRBD1	TRBV6-2/TRBV6-3	NA	TRBJ1-1	CASSSPGQRNTEAFF	TGTGCCAGCAGCTCACCGGGACAGAGGAACACTGAAGCTTTCTTT
TRBD2	TRBV7-2	NA	TRBJ2-7	CASSLGGGSSYEQYF	TGTGCCAGCAGCTTAGGCGGGGGTAGCTCCTACGAGCAGTACTTC
NA	TRBV30	NA	TRBJ1-1	CAWSVLLDTFF	TGTGCCTGGAGTGTACTACTGGATACTTTCTTT
TRBD1	TRBV19	NA	TRBJ2-3	CASSNRDRYSDTQYF	TGTGCCAGTAGCAACCGGGACAGGTACTCAGATACGCAGTATTTT
NA	TRBV11-2	NA	TRBJ1-1	CASSLDLGDTEAFF	TGTGCCAGCAGCTTAGACTTAGGAGACACTGAAGCTTTCTTT